The rows below give T cell receptor beta chains drawn from one sample of a study of blood T cell repertoires in COVID-19. Repertoires were generated with immunoSEQ multiplex PCR, while TCRdb's copy carries only in-frame clones and drops some. This sample has approximately 230,000 clones; 90% to 95% occur once, and the top ten carry 1.5% to 2%. The sequencing sample was made of PBMCs or T cells enriched from blood (not recorded which). The receptors here all came from a woman aged 18-29 years who had recovered from COVID-19. Both conserved end residues are part of each CDR3. Each record gives: J gene, clone size, D gene, V gene, CDR3 protein, CDR3 DNA. D genes are given only for firm matches. Where a row states a size, it is once, few, many or the class of an expanded clone; other rows omit it.

TRBJ2-1	NA	TRBD1	TRBV7-9	CASSRDSTNEQFF	TGTGCCAGCAGCCGGGACAGTACCAATGAGCAGTTCTTC
TRBJ1-1	once	NA	TRBV7-9	CASSSTTGYTEAFF	TGTGCCAGCAGCTCAACGACGGGTTACACTGAAGCTTTCTTT
TRBJ2-1	NA	NA	TRBV1	CTSSQDLLLLRSRAYNEQFF	TGCACCAGCAGCCAAGATCTATTACTACTACGATCGAGGGCCTACAATGAGCAGTTCTTC
TRBJ2-1	NA	TRBD2	TRBV7-8	CASSPQLAGGDNEQFF	TGTGCCAGCAGCCCACAACTAGCGGGGGGGGACAATGAGCAGTTCTTC
TRBJ2-1	NA	NA	TRBV6-1	CASSEMGAARDEQFF	TGTGCCAGCAGTGAAATGGGAGCTGCAAGAGATGAGCAGTTCTTC
TRBJ2-7	NA	TRBD1	TRBV7-9	CASSRRTGDEQYF	TGTGCCAGCAGCCGGAGGACAGGGGACGAGCAGTACTTC
TRBJ1-2	NA	NA	TRBV3-1/TRBV3-2	CASSPRLMETRGYTF	TGTGCCAGCAGCCCCCGCCTGATGGAAACGAGGGGCTACACCTTC
TRBJ2-7	NA	TRBD2	TRBV19	CASSILAGDGEQYF	TGTGCCAGTAGTATTCTAGCGGGAGATGGGGAGCAGTACTTC
TRBJ2-3	NA	NA	TRBV20-1	CSASREVTQYF	TGCAGTGCTAGTCGTGAGGTTACGCAGTATTTT
TRBJ2-3	few	NA	TRBV7-3	CASSPRLGQDTQYF	TGTGCCAGCAGTCCGCGACTAGGGCAGGATACGCAGTATTTT
TRBJ1-5	NA	NA	TRBV28	CASSFESSGRGQPQHF	TGTGCCAGCAGTTTCGAATCCTCAGGGCGAGGACAGCCCCAGCATTTT
TRBJ1-2	many	NA	TRBV10-3	CAISDQGMVRYGYTF	TGTGCCATCAGTGATCAGGGGATGGTACGCTATGGCTACACCTTC
TRBJ2-5	once	TRBD2	TRBV27	CASSRLAGLETQYF	TGTGCCAGCAGTCGACTAGCGGGATTAGAGACCCAGTACTTC
TRBJ1-1	once	NA	TRBV5-1	CASSLAGGEGTEAFF	TGCGCCAGCAGCTTGGCCGGAGGGGAGGGCACTGAAGCTTTCTTT
TRBJ1-2	NA	NA	TRBV24-1	CATMIRHRDYGYTF	TGTGCCACCATGATTCGGCACAGGGACTATGGCTACACCTTC
TRBJ2-3	NA	NA	TRBV5-5	CASRESPGTDTQYF	TGTGCCAGCAGGGAGTCACCCGGGACAGATACGCAGTATTTT
TRBJ1-2	NA	NA	TRBV5-4	CASSLADNRNGYTF	TGTGCCAGCAGCTTGGCGGACAATCGGAACGGCTACACCTTC
TRBJ2-1	NA	TRBD2	TRBV10-3	CAISGTSDNEQFF	TGTGCCATCTCGGGGACTAGCGACAATGAGCAGTTCTTC
TRBJ1-4	once	NA	TRBV28	CASSLTGIEKLFF	TGTGCCAGCAGTTTGACAGGAATAGAAAAACTGTTTTTT
TRBJ2-1	NA	TRBD2	TRBV4-1	CASSRTTSGSYNEQFF	TGCGCCAGCAGCCGAACTACTAGCGGCTCCTACAATGAGCAGTTCTTC
TRBJ2-5	NA	TRBD1	TRBV11-2	CASSRGTGQETQYF	TGTGCCAGCAGCCGAGGGACAGGGCAAGAGACCCAGTACTTC
TRBJ2-1	NA	TRBD2	TRBV11-3	CASSSAAGGSGNEQFF	TGTGCCAGCAGCTCCGCTGCGGGCGGGAGTGGAAATGAGCAGTTCTTC
TRBJ1-6	NA	NA	TRBV19	CASLDSRTDMSSSPLHF	TGTGCCAGCCTAGACAGTCGCACCGATATGTCGAGTTCACCCCTCCACTTT
TRBJ2-7	NA	TRBD1	TRBV10-3	CATRDRHYEQYF	TGTGCCACCCGGGACAGGCACTACGAGCAGTACTTC
TRBJ2-5	NA	TRBD1	TRBV18	CASSRGQRETQYF	TGTGCCAGCTCACGGGGACAGCGAGAGACCCAGTACTTC
TRBJ1-6	NA	NA	TRBV7-8	CASSLASGTNNSPLHF	TGTGCCAGCAGCTTAGCGTCGGGAACCAATAATTCACCCCTCCACTTT
TRBJ2-1	NA	NA	TRBV12-5	CASGLGPSSDEQFF	TGTGCTAGTGGTTTGGGTCCGTCCTCGGATGAGCAGTTCTTC
TRBJ2-7	NA	NA	TRBV19	CASSQNRVLRYEQYF	TGTGCCAGTAGCCAAAACCGGGTCCTTCGCTACGAGCAGTACTTC
TRBJ1-1	NA	NA	TRBV3-1/TRBV3-2	CASKGGRNTEAFF	TGTGCCAGCAAGGGAGGAAGAAACACTGAAGCTTTCTTT
TRBJ2-7	once	NA	TRBV9	CASSVAGSDYEQYF	TGTGCCAGCAGCGTGGCTGGGAGCGATTACGAGCAGTACTTC
TRBJ1-5	NA	NA	TRBV18	CASSPFPGGGSNQPQHF	TGTGCCAGCTCACCCTTTCCGGGGGGCGGGAGCAATCAGCCCCAGCATTTT
TRBJ2-2	NA	NA	TRBV4-2	CASSQESRDTGELFF	TGTGCCAGCAGCCAAGAATCCCGGGACACCGGGGAGCTGTTTTTT
TRBJ1-2	NA	NA	TRBV19	CASSIASQLYGYTF	TGTGCCAGTAGTATAGCTTCACAGCTCTATGGCTACACCTTC
TRBJ1-3	NA	NA	TRBV18	CASSRDFGNTIYF	TGTGCCAGCTCACGCGATTTTGGAAACACCATATATTTT
TRBJ1-1	NA	NA	TRBV28	CASSLIQGNTEAFF	TGTGCCAGCAGTTTAATCCAGGGGAACACTGAAGCTTTCTTT
TRBJ2-3	once	NA	TRBV29-1	CSALTRTSTDTQYF	TGCAGCGCCCTGACACGTACAAGCACAGATACGCAGTATTTT
TRBJ1-2	NA	TRBD1	TRBV28	CASSPNHNRGGYTF	TGTGCCAGCAGCCCGAATCACAACAGGGGTGGCTACACCTTC
TRBJ2-7	NA	TRBD2	TRBV3-1/TRBV3-2	CASSQLHSGPPGF	TGTGCCAGCAGCCAACTACATAGCGGGCCCCCTGGTTTC
TRBJ1-5	NA	TRBD1	TRBV11-2	CASSLDRGFNQPQHF	TGTGCCAGCAGCTTGGACAGGGGCTTTAATCAGCCCCAGCATTTT
TRBJ1-5	NA	NA	TRBV7-2	CASSAGPRDSRHF	TGTGCCAGCAGCGCTGGGCCCAGGGATTCTAGGCATTTT
TRBJ1-2	NA	TRBD1	TRBV27	CASRPTGGYGYTF	TGTGCCAGCAGGCCGACAGGGGGCTATGGCTACACCTTC
TRBJ2-5	NA	NA	TRBV2	CASTGLETQYF	TGTGCCAGCACCGGACTAGAGACCCAGTACTTC
TRBJ2-3	NA	TRBD1	TRBV9	CASTRTGGTDTQYF	TGTGCCAGCACCCGGACAGGGGGCACAGATACGCAGTATTTT
TRBJ2-5	NA	NA	TRBV11-2	CASSVAGQLSHAQYF	TGTGCCAGCAGCGTCGCCGGACAGTTGTCGCACGCCCAGTACTTC
TRBJ1-1	few	NA	TRBV5-1	CASSLGAGALYTEAFF	TGCGCCAGCAGCCTCGGGGCGGGGGCGTTATACACTGAAGCTTTCTTT
TRBJ1-6	NA	NA	TRBV27	CASSLVGVNSPLHF	TGTGCCAGCAGTTTAGTAGGGGTAAATTCACCCCTCCACTTT
TRBJ1-2	NA	NA	TRBV7-9	CASSLGEADYGYTF	TGTGCCAGCAGCTTAGGCGAGGCGGACTATGGCTACACCTTC
TRBJ1-2	NA	NA	TRBV2	CASSEFGQFYGYTF	TGTGCCAGCAGTGAATTTGGGCAGTTCTATGGCTACACCTTC
TRBJ2-7	once	NA	TRBV11-2	CASSSRAGSVYEQYF	TGTGCCAGCAGCTCAAGAGCAGGGTCAGTATACGAGCAGTACTTC
TRBJ2-7	NA	TRBD2	TRBV5-6	CASTLALAGVGEQYF	TGTGCCAGCACCCTGGCGCTAGCGGGGGTTGGAGAGCAGTACTTC
TRBJ2-7	once	NA	TRBV7-9	CASSLQTSGEQYF	TGTGCCAGCAGCCTCCAAACTAGTGGCGAGCAGTACTTC
TRBJ1-6	NA	NA	TRBV7-9	CASSFNLGSLSSYNSPLHF	TGTGCCAGCAGCTTTAACCTCGGGAGCTTGAGCTCCTATAATTCACCCCTCCACTTT
TRBJ2-2	NA	NA	TRBV10-3	CAISALNTGELFF	TGTGCCATCAGTGCTCTGAACACCGGGGAGCTGTTTTTT
TRBJ2-2	NA	NA	TRBV27	CASSLSPLRTPENTGELFF	TGTGCCAGCAGTTTATCCCCTCTGAGGACACCTGAAAACACCGGGGAGCTGTTTTTT
TRBJ2-7	NA	NA	TRBV7-2	CASSLDIGSWQVYEQYF	TGTGCCAGCAGCTTGGACATAGGATCATGGCAAGTCTACGAGCAGTACTTC
TRBJ1-1	NA	TRBD1	TRBV4-1	CASSQVRDRGLLNTEAFF	TGCGCCAGCAGCCAGGTCCGGGACAGGGGGCTTTTAAACACTGAAGCTTTCTTT
TRBJ1-5	NA	NA	TRBV6-1	CASSASQWTRDSNQPQHF	TGTGCCAGCAGTGCCTCCCAGTGGACCAGGGATAGCAATCAGCCCCAGCATTTT